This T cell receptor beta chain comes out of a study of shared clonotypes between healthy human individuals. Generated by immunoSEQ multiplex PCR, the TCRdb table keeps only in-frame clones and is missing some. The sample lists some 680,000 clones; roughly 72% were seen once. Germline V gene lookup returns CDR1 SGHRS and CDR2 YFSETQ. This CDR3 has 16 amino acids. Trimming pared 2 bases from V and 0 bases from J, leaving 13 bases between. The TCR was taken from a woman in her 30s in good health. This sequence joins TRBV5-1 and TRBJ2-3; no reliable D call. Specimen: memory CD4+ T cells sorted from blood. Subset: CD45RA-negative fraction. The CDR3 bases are TGCGCCAGCAGCTTAGGTACAGTGGGGAGCACAGATACGCAGTATTTT. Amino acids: CASSLGTVGSTDTQYF.